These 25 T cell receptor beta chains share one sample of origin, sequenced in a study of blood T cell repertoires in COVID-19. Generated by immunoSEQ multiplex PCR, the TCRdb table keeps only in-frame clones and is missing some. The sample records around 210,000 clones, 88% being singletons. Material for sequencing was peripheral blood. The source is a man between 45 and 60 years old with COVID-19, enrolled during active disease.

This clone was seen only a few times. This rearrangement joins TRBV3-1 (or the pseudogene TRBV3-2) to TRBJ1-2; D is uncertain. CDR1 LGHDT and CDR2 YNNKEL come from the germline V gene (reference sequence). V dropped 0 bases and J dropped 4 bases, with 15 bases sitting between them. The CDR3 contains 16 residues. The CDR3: CASSQDGGERIYGYTF. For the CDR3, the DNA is TGTGCCAGCAGCCAAGATGGTGGAGAGCGGATCTATGGCTACACCTTC.

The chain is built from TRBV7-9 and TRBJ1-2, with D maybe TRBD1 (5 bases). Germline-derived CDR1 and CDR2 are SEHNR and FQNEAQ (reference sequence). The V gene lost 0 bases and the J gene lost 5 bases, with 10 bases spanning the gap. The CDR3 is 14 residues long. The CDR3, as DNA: TGTGCCAGCAGCTTAGCGGGGGGTGAATATGGCTACACCTTC. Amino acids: CASSLAGGEYGYTF.

This CDR3 reads CASSYSETRGHGEAFF. CDR3 in DNA: TGTGCCAGCAGTTACTCGGAAACAAGGGGGCACGGTGAAGCTTTCTTT. The gene calls are TRBV6-6 and TRBJ1-1, with 7 bases matching TRBD1. This CDR3 spans 16 amino acids. Trimming took 0 bases from V and 7 from J; bases not matched to a gene: 11. The germline V gene has CDR1 MNHNY and CDR2 SVGAGI (reference sequence).

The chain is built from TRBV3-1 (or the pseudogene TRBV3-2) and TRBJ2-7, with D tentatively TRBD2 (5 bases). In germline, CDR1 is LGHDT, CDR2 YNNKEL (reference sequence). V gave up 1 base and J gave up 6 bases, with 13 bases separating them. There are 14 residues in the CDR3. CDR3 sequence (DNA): TGTGCCAGCAGCCAAGTTCGGGGTGTGTTCGAGCAGTACTTC. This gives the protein CASSQVRGVFEQYF.

In DNA, the CDR3 is TGTGCCAGCAGCTACAGGGGGCAGAGCACTGAAGCTTTCTTT. Protein product: CASSYRGQSTEAFF. The V and J genes are TRBV7-2 and TRBJ1-1; TRBD1 matches 9 bases. Germline-derived CDR1 and CDR2 are SGHTA and FQGNSA. The V segment lost 4 bases and the J segment 4 bases; nucleotides outside the gene matches: 4. The CDR3 is made up of 14 amino acids.

CDR3: CASTNRVGNQPQHF. As DNA, the CDR3 is TGTGCCAGCACGAACAGGGTAGGCAATCAGCCCCAGCATTTT. The gene calls are TRBV2 and TRBJ1-5, with D possibly being TRBD1 (6 bases). The V gene lost 7 bases and the J gene lost 2 bases, with 12 bases spanning the gap. The CDR3 is 14 residues long. Germline CDR1 and CDR2: SNHLY and FYNNEI.

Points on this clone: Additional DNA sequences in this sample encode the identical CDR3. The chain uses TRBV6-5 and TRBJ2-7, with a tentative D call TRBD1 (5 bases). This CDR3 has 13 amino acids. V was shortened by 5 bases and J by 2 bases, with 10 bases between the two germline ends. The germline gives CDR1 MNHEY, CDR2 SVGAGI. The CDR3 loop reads CASSRTGTYEQYF. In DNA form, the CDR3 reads TGTGCCAGCAGTCGCACAGGTACCTACGAGCAGTACTTC.

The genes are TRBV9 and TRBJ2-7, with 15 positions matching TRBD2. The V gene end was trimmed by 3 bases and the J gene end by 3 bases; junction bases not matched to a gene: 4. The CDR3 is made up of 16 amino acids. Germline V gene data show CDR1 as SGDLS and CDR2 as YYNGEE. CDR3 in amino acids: CASSGGLAGGLYEQYF. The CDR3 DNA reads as TGTGCCAGCAGCGGGGGACTAGCGGGAGGCCTCTACGAGCAGTACTTC.

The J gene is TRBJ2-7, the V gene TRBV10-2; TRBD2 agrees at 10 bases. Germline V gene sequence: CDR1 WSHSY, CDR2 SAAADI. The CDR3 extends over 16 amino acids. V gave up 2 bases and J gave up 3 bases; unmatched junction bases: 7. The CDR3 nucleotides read TGCGCCAGCAGTGAGCGGGGACTAGCGAATCACTACGAGCAGTACTTC. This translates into CASSERGLANHYEQYF.

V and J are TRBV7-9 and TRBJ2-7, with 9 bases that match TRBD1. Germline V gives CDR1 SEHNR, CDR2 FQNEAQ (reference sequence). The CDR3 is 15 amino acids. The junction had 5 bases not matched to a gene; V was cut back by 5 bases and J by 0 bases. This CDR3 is CASSQGQGNSYEQYF. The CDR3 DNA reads TGTGCCAGCAGCCAGGGACAGGGAAACTCCTACGAGCAGTACTTC.

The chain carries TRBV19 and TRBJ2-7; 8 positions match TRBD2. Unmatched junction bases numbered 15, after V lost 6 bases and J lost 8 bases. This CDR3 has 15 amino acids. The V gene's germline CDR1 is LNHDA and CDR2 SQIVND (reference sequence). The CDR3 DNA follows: TGTGCCAGTAGACCGCCGGGACCAGGGACTAGTCAGCAGTACTTC. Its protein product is CASRPPGPGTSQQYF.

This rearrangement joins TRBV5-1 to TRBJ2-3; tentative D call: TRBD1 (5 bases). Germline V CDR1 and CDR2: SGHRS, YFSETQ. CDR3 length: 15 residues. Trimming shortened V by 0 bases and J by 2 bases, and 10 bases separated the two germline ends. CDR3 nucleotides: TGCGCCAGCAGCTTGGGGACACTGGTCACAGATACGCAGTATTTT. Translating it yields CASSLGTLVTDTQYF.

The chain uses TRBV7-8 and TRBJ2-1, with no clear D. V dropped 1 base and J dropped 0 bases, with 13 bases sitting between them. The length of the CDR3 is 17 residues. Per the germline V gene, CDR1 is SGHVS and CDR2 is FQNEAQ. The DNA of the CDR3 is TGTGCCAGCAGCTTAGTGGCAGGCCTTAGCTCCTACAATGAGCAGTTCTTC. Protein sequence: CASSLVAGLSSYNEQFF.

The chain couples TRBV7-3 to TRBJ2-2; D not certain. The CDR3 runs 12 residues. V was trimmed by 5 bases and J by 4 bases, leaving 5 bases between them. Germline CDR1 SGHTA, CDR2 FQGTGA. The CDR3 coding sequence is TGTGCCAGCAGCGCTACCACCGGGGAGCTGTTTTTT. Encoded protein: CASSATTGELFF.

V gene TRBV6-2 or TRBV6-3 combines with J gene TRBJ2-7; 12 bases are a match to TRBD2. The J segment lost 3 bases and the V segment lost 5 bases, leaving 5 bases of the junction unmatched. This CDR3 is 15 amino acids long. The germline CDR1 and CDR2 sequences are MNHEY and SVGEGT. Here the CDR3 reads CASSRLAGDGYEQYF. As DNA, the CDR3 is TGTGCCAGCAGTCGACTAGCGGGGGATGGCTACGAGCAGTACTTC.

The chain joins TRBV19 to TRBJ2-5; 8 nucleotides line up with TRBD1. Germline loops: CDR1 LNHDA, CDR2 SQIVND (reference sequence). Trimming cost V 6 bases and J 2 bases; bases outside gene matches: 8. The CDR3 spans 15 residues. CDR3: CASRDNRGSQETQYF. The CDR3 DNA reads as TGTGCCAGTAGGGATAACAGGGGGTCACAAGAGACCCAGTACTTC.

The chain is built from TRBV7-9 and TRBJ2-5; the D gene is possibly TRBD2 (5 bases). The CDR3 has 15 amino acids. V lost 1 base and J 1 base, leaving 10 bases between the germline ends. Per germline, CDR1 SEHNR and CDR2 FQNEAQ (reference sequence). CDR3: CASSLDSGFQETQYF. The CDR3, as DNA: TGTGCCAGCAGCTTAGACTCGGGATTCCAAGAGACCCAGTACTTC.

The chain's CDR3 is CASNSDRGDEQFF. DNA for the CDR3: TGTGCCAGCAACTCGGACAGGGGGGATGAGCAGTTCTTC. This chain uses TRBV6-5 with TRBJ2-1, with 10 bases lining up with TRBD1. The CDR3 sequence is 13 residues long. The V gene's germline CDR1 is MNHEY and CDR2 SVGAGI. V dropped 7 bases and J dropped 8; count of bases not matched to a gene: 5.

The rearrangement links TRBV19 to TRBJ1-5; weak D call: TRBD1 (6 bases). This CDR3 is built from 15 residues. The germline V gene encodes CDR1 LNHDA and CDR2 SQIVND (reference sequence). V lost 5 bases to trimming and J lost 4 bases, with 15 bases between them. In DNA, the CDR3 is TGTGCCAGTAGTCAGGCAGGGGTCGGGAATCAGCCCCAGCATTTT. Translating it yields CASSQAGVGNQPQHF.

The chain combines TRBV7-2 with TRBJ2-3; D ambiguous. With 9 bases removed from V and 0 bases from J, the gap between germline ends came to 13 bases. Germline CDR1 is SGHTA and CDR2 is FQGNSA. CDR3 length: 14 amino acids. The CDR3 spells CASSLGTSTDTQYF. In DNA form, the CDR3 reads TGTGCCAGTAGCCTAGGCACTAGCACAGATACGCAGTATTTT.

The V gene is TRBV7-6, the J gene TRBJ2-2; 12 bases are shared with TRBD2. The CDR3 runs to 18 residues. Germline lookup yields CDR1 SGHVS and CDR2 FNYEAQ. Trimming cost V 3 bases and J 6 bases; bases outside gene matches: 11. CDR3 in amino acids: CASSLVEASGRASGELFF. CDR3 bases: TGTGCCAGCAGCTTGGTGGAGGCTAGCGGGAGGGCCTCCGGGGAGCTGTTTTTT.

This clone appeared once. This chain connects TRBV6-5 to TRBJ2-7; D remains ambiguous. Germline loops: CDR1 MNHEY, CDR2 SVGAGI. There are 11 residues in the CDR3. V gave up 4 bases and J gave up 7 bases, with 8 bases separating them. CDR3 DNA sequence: TGTGCCAGCAGTTCACGGGTAGAGCAGTACTTC. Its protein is CASSSRVEQYF.

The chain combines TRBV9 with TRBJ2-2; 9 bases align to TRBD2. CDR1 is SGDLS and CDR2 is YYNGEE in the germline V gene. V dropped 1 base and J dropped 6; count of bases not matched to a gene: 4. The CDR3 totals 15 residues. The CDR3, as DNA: TGTGCCAGCAGCGTATTTAGCGGGGGTTCCGGGGAGCTGTTTTTT. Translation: CASSVFSGGSGELFF.

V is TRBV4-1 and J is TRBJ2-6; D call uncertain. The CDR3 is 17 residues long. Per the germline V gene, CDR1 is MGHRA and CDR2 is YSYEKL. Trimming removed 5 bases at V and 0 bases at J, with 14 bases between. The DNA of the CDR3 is TGCGCCAGCAGCTCAGAGGTAGGCCCCTCTGGGGCCAACGTCCTGACTTTC. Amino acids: CASSSEVGPSGANVLTF.

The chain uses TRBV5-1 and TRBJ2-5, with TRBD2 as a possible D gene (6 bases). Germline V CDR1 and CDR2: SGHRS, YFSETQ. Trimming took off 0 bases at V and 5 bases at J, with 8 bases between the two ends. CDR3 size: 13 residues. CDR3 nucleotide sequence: TGCGCCAGCAGCTTGGAAGGGAGGGAGACCCAGTACTTC. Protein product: CASSLEGRETQYF.